This T cell receptor beta chain comes out of a study of cytomegalovirus exposure and HLA in healthy donors (dated by TCRdb to 2015 to 2018). About the full investigation: According to an earlier analysis of a few hundred of the donors, about 190 million T cells yielded 117 million unique TCR beta sequences and 250 to 350 Gb of sequence data. Among the roughly 390 genotyped donors, around 81% belonged to the genetic ancestry cluster associated with self-reported Caucasian donors. On average, about 240,000 unique TCR beta nucleotide sequences were sequenced per donor among about 400 genotyped donors of the cohort, with 15% to 20% of those sequences being non-productive. Because of strong linkage in the cohort, a handful of DR-DQ haplotypes were treated as single units for association and clustering. About 280 gigabases of sequencing data and 80 million or so unique TCR sequences were included in an early release covering roughly 600 HLA-typed donors. The study combined high-throughput TCR immunosequencing, statistical association of individual TCRs with disease status, and machine learning to predict cytomegalovirus infection status. The study profiled the T cell repertoires of more than 500 subjects by immunosequencing and related them to cytomegalovirus serostatus. The aim of the study was to test whether cataloging public T cell receptors could identify signatures of past pathogen exposure. Every repertoire in the discovery cohort had been generated on one and the same sequencing platform. Class I and class II HLA loci were covered by the typing at four-digit resolution. An earlier analysis of 587 of the donors applied high-throughput TCR beta sequencing to assess whether each TCR beta V gene segment acted as functional or pseudogenic. The number of donors typed differed by locus, with about 629-630 for A, B, C, DRB1 and DQB1, around 500 for DQA1, over 600 for DPA1, and under 490 for DPB1. In the later analysis, no new phenotypic data were used to find candidate immune exposures; instead, reliance was placed on TCR beta sequences and their occurrence across donors. In a later analysis, previously published TCR beta repertoires from about 640 donors were re-analyzed and high-resolution HLA genotyping was added so that TCR occurrence patterns could be studied. In a later genetic analysis, genome-wide SNP genotypes for about 55% of the roughly 700 donors were used, and that subset was treated as a discovery cohort. A separate validation cohort of some 130 different subjects was used in addition to the 666-subject first cohort. Donor age, sex, ethnicity and CMV serostatus were compiled together with the repertoire data. Points the paper makes about the study in general: While some public TCRs were present in many individuals, most TCR sequences turned up only very rarely across donors. Three of the identified cytomegalovirus-associated TCR beta chains were confirmed in vitro to be specific for cytomegalovirus antigens. Because HLA typing was unavailable for some donors at each locus, only the typed subset was used in association tests. According to a later analysis, most CMV-associated TCR beta chains appeared to be HLA-restricted, and the HLA associations seemed to be driven largely by CMV exposure. Linkage disequilibrium might explain the correlated functional status among segregating V segments, but an unknown experimental factor could not be ruled out. At a false discovery rate of 0.05, a later analysis linked under 20,000 TCR beta sequences to specific HLA alleles. A further reported finding was that TCR beta sequences accurately predicted the HLA-A and HLA-B alleles for most subjects in the first cohort. A later genetic analysis reported fewer N-insertions in productive TCRs among donors in an Asian-associated ancestry cluster than the approximately 670-donor mean. Approximately 18 rarely observed V segments, including chromosome 9 orphons, were excluded from the earlier analysis of about 600 of the donors because counts were too low. Some IMGT-functional V segments, including TRBV6-2 and TRBV6-3, could not be distinguished by the 87-base-pair reads and were therefore excluded. Cytomegalovirus status was reported to be diagnosed by the classifier with high specificity and sensitivity in both the original and validation cohorts. CMV serostatus was the only immune exposure information available for the cohort. A later genetic analysis associated a missense DCLRE1C variant with V-gene and J-gene trimming of TCR beta chains, and an independent cohort replicated the association. A group of highly shared sequence variants was considered likely to be a technical artifact of the sequencing pipeline. When HLA alleles, especially DR and DQ, strongly co-occurred, TCR associations were difficult to assign to individual alleles. The presence/absence analyses assumed that sequencing depth was roughly uniform across donors, and that assumption may not be true. An earlier analysis of some 590 of the donors showed that most TCR beta V segments appeared in productive rearrangements either about 90% or about 30% of the time, which broadly matched IMGT annotations. Several of the top co-occurrence clusters appeared to be linked to parvovirus B19, influenza, CMV and Epstein-Barr virus, according to a later analysis. In a later analysis, HLA-associated TCR beta chains showed more clonal expansion and lower generation probabilities than non-associated chains that were equally common. According to a later analysis, TCR association rates differed among HLA loci, with DRB1 alleles showing the most associated TCRs and HLA-C alleles showing the fewest. The study gave a list of some 150 TCR beta chains associated with cytomegalovirus. The authors suggested that the approach could potentially be generalized to other disease states and immunological phenotypes. Only TCR beta chains were sequenced in this cohort, and the absence of alpha or paired-chain data limited detectable features.

The library was prepared using the immunoSEQ multiplex PCR assay. A mixture of 60 forward primers for TCR Vbeta segments and 13 reverse primers for TCR Jbeta segments was used in the multiplex PCR. The CDR3 region of rearranged TCR beta genes was amplified from genomic DNA with a multiplex PCR assay. The Illumina HiSeq System was used to sequence the amplified TCR beta libraries as 87-base-pair reads. The paper's data handling went like this. In a later analysis, about 80 million unique TCR beta chains were counted across the 650 to 750 repertoires, and approximately 11 million of these chains were shared by at least two donors. To remove PCR and sequencing errors, raw reads were error-corrected and collapsed into unique sequences using a nearest-neighbor algorithm that merged closely related sequences. Alignment of CDR3 sequences to IMGT reference sequences was used to assign V, D and J gene segments. For a sequence to be retained, a match of at least six nucleotides to both a V gene segment and a J gene segment was required. A rearrangement was called productive if the CDR3 had no stop codons and remained in frame with V and J, and every other rearrangement was called non-productive. Following IMGT convention, CDR3 was defined as the stretch from the second conserved V-encoded cysteine to the conserved J-encoded phenylalanine. Sequences without an unambiguous match to a single V gene segment were excluded from the earlier analysis of a few hundred of the donors. In an earlier analysis of roughly 500 of the donors, V segments were called functional above 56.7% productive rearrangements and were called segregating when the between-donor standard deviation exceeded 5%. To diagnose cytomegalovirus status from the catalog of TCR beta chain sequences, a statistical classification framework was built. In a later analysis, TCR nucleotide sequences were compared against IMGT/GENE-DB human TR gene sequences so that V and J genes could be assigned. Using the TCRdist pipeline, a later analysis assigned CDR3 sequences along with most-parsimonious VDJ recombination scenarios. In a later analysis, every TCR beta chain was defined by the combination of its CDR3 amino acid sequence and its V-gene family, and reads without a unique V-gene family were dropped. In a later analysis, 450 to 600 highly shared, low-generation-probability nucleotide sequences were removed to address suspected cross-contamination and a sequencing artifact. For each public chain, a later analysis derived a clonal expansion index from normalized ranks of inferred template counts within each repertoire. Generation probabilities in a later analysis came from a VDJ recombination model fitted to out-of-frame rearrangements, and those results were checked against IGoR. In a later analysis, TCR-TCR, TCR-HLA and TCR-CMV co-occurrence was scored with hypergeometric tests, and a repertoire-size bias correction was applied to TCR pairs. A later analysis estimated false discovery rates by permuting HLA or CMV assignments 20 times. In a later analysis, co-occurring TCRs were grouped using DBSCAN, with TCRdist sequence similarity added in when clustering inside HLA-allele-positive subsets. For co-occurrence clustering, repertoires with fewer than 30,000 or more than 120,000 public chains were excluded, along with several repertoires with anomalous nucleotide sharing. TCRdb provides this immuneACCESS table in a form limited to in-frame rearrangements. Some clones are lacking; in checked studies, under half of them reflect an unresolved V gene, and why the rest are absent is not known. The V and J calls and clone size were taken over from that table, and D and trimming were inferred from the DNA. The table for this sample lists about 42,000 clones. The ten largest clones take up 1% to 1.5% of the sample.

The germline V gene sets CDR1 to LGHNA and CDR2 to YSLEER. A distance of 13 bases separates the germline ends of V and J, which lose 1 base and 0 bases respectively. The CDR3 covers 16 residues, taking in both the cysteine and the phenylalanine. Just the 48-base CDR3 DNA is kept, in frame starting at base 1. About this clone: Its antigen is not yet known.

In total, 500 to 700 healthy bone marrow donors made up the cohort. At the time of sampling, every cohort member was nominally healthy, though immune exposures that went unrecorded were likely present. The donor was CMV seronegative and belonged to the group of 352 seronegative cohort members. Each donor provided a peripheral blood sample, and peripheral blood mononuclear cells were used for TCR beta sequencing. The Qiagen DNeasy Blood Extraction Kit was used to extract genomic DNA from the blood cell samples. Sequencing input: PBMCs. This receptor chain uses TRBV4-3 and TRBJ2-7, with the D gene call left open. The clonotype was recovered from a man aged 25 to 40 in good health and CMV-seronegative. The bases read TGCGCCAGCAGCCAAGCCCTCAGGTCGAGCTCCTACGAGCAGTACTTC. It is translated as CASSQALRSSSYEQYF.